The 30 T cell receptor beta chains below come from one sample, sequenced in a study of blood T cells in healthy people across ages. Primers used in a second PCR of about 7 to 12 cycles were a sample-barcoded 5' primer and a J-beta primer mix. TCRdb fed the 5' RACE reads into MiXCR, producing one record per CDR3 protein. Here the sample spans approximately 730,000 distinct CDR3 sequences, 50% to 65% being singletons. Source material: blood. The receptors derive from a man older than 75 in good health.

The chain combines TRBV20-1 with TRBJ2-1, with D perhaps matching TRBD2 (6 bases). The DNA end favors TRBJ2-7, so the J call may be wrong. CDR3 size: 15 residues. The V gene's germline CDR1 is DFQATT and CDR2 SNEGSKA (reference sequence). The CDR3 sequence: CSARDGGTPVYEQYF. DNA of the CDR3: TGCAGTGCTAGAGATGGCGGGACGCCGGTCTACGAGCAGTACTTC.

The chain combines TRBV24-1 with TRBJ2-2; a possible D gene is TRBD1 (5 bases). Trimming took off 4 bases at V and 1 base at J, with 9 bases between the two ends. The germline gives CDR1 KGHDR, CDR2 SFDVKD. The CDR3 covers 15 residues. For the CDR3, the DNA is TGTGCCACCAGTGAAACCAGGGTGAACACCGGGGAGCTGTTTTTT. As protein: CATSETRVNTGELFF.

This chain links TRBV4-1 with TRBJ2-4; D unresolved. This CDR3 contains 14 residues. Trimming stripped 1 base from V and 0 bases from J, with 4 bases between. Germline lookup yields CDR1 MGHRA and CDR2 YSYEKL. The CDR3: CASSQGPAKNIQYF. The CDR3 bases are TGCGCCAGCAGCCAAGGCCCAGCCAAAAACATTCAGTACTTC.

The J gene is TRBJ2-5, the V gene TRBV5-1; TRBD2 matches at 13 bases. The CDR3 is made up of 14 amino acids. Germline CDR1 is SGHRS and CDR2 is YFSETQ. Germline trimming cut 4 bases from V and 8 bases from J; bases unmatched to any gene: 5. CDR3 DNA: TGCGCCAGCAGCCCCGGGACTAGCGGGACTACCCAGTACTTC. Its protein product is CASSPGTSGTTQYF.

V usage is TRBV10-3 and J usage is TRBJ2-4; no clear D. In germline, CDR1 is ENHRY, CDR2 SYGVKD. This CDR3 has 15 amino acids. The germline V and J ends were trimmed by 0 bases and 7 bases, with 13 bases remaining between them. CDR3 residues: CAISESTVRGNIQYF. In nucleotides, the CDR3 is TGTGCCATCAGTGAGTCGACGGTTCGAGGTAACATTCAGTACTTC.

The V and J genes are TRBV5-1 and TRBJ2-1, with TRBD2 identical over 8 bases. The CDR3 extends over 13 amino acids. Trimming took 10 bases from V and 6 from J; bases not matched to a gene: 9. In germline, CDR1 is SGHRS, CDR2 YFSETQ. The CDR3 here is CAGREGSTNEQFF. Written as DNA, the CDR3 is TGCGCCGGCCGGGAGGGGTCCACCAATGAGCAGTTCTTC.

This clonotype appeared a few times. The V and J genes are TRBV7-2 and TRBJ2-4, with D possibly matching TRBD1 (6 bases). Gene TRBJ2-5 matches the end of the DNA better, so the J call may be wrong. This CDR3 contains 15 residues. Germline CDR1 SGHTA, CDR2 FQGNSA. This chain's CDR3 is CASSKRQDSTGTQYF. The CDR3 DNA follows: TGTGCCAGCAGCAAACGACAGGATTCTACGGGGACCCAGTACTTC.

The rearrangement uses TRBV28 and TRBJ2-7; 12 bases agree with TRBD1. V dropped 3 bases and J dropped 6; count of bases not matched to a gene: 6. The CDR3 consists of 15 residues. Per the germline V gene, CDR1 is MDHEN and CDR2 is SYDVKM. CDR3 residues: CASSLPGTGGSEQYF. CDR3 bases: TGTGCCAGCAGTTTGCCCGGGACAGGGGGCTCCGAGCAGTACTTC.

The genes are TRBV5-1 and TRBJ2-7, with D perhaps TRBD1 (5 bases). Trimming left V 0 bases short and J 2 bases short, with 12 bases between. The CDR3 spans 15 residues. Germline CDR1 is SGHRS and CDR2 is YFSETQ. The chain's CDR3 is CASSLGAGIAYEQYF. As DNA, the CDR3 is TGCGCCAGCAGCTTGGGGGCAGGGATAGCCTACGAGCAGTACTTC. Full variable domain (rest looked up from reference TRBV5-1 and TRBJ2-7): KAGVTQTPRYLIKTRGQQVTLSCSPISGHRSVSWYQQTPGQGLQFLFEYFSETQRNKGNFPGRFSGRQFSNSRSEMNVSTLELGDSALYLCASSLGAGIAYEQYFGPGTRLTVT.

This clonotype was counted between two and nine times. V gene TRBV20-1 combines with J gene TRBJ2-5; D possibly corresponds to TRBD1 (5 bases). The length of the CDR3 is 14 residues. Looked up from germline, CDR1 is DFQATT and CDR2 is SNEGSKA (reference sequence). Trimming took off 2 bases at V and 5 bases at J, with 15 bases between the two ends. CDR3 residues: CSARTTGPRETQYF. The CDR3 DNA reads as TGCAGTGCTAGAACCACAGGACCGCGGGAGACCCAGTACTTC.

V and J are TRBV20-1 and TRBJ2-1, with D unresolved. The end of the DNA is better explained by TRBJ2-7, so the J call may be wrong. CDR1 is DFQATT, CDR2 SNEGSKA, per germline (reference sequence). The CDR3 loop spans 12 amino acids. The DNA of the CDR3 is TGCAGTGCTAGCGGCCCCTACAATGAGCAGTACTTC. It yields the protein CSASGPYNEQYF.

This clonotype was counted a few times. V gene TRBV5-1 combines with J gene TRBJ2-3; 7 nucleotides line up with TRBD1. Germline V gene lookup returns CDR1 SGHRS and CDR2 YFSETQ. CDR3 size: 13 residues. The junction had 6 bases not matched to a gene; V was cut back by 0 bases and J by 11 bases. Here the CDR3 reads CASSLAGDRRQYF. The CDR3 region has the DNA TGCGCCAGCAGCTTGGCCGGGGACAGAAGGCAGTATTTT.

This clonotype appeared a single time. The chain uses TRBV14 and TRBJ2-7, with D possibly being TRBD1 (5 bases). Deletions cut 4 bases from V and 0 bases from J, with 10 bases between. Germline CDR1 reads SGHDN; CDR2 reads FVKESK. The CDR3 covers 14 residues. The DNA for the CDR3 is TGTGCCAGCAGCCGCTACAGGAGCTCCTACGAGCAGTACTTC. Amino acid sequence: CASSRYRSSYEQYF.

This chain uses TRBV18 with TRBJ2-7, with a possible D match to TRBD1 (6 bases). The closer fit of TRBJ2-5 to the DNA end suggests the J call may be wrong. The CDR3 length is 17 residues. Per germline, CDR1 KGHSH and CDR2 LQKENI. CDR3 amino acids: CASSPPITLGGLETQYF. The DNA for the CDR3 is TGTGCCAGCTCACCACCGATAACCCTAGGGGGTTTAGAGACCCAGTACTTC.

This sequence joins TRBV2 and TRBJ2-5, with D possibly TRBD1 on 6 matching bases. TRBJ2-7 matches the DNA end more closely, so the J call is doubtful. This CDR3 region has 15 residues. The germline V gene has CDR1 SNHLY and CDR2 FYNNEI. The DNA of the CDR3 is TGTGCCAGCACCTCAGACAGGTCGGTTAACTACGAGCAGTACTTC. Translation: CASTSDRSVNYEQYF.

The chain couples TRBV6-2 or TRBV6-3 to TRBJ2-4, with D perhaps TRBD1 or TRBD2 (6 bases each). CDR1 and CDR2 (germline): MNHEY, SVGEGT. The CDR3 is 17 residues long. Trimming removed 0 bases at V and 1 base at J, with 13 bases between. The CDR3: CASSYSGGWAAKNIQYF. In DNA, the CDR3 is TGTGCCAGCAGTTACTCGGGGGGCTGGGCGGCCAAAAACATTCAGTACTTC.

This clonotype was detected once. The gene calls are TRBV5-1 and TRBJ2-7; D uncertain. The V gene lost 4 bases and the J gene lost 2 bases, with 10 bases spanning the gap. The CDR3 has 13 residues. The germline gives CDR1 SGHRS, CDR2 YFSETQ. The CDR3 coding sequence is TGCGCCAGCAGCGCGCAGCCGACCTACGAGCAGTACTTC. As protein: CASSAQPTYEQYF.

The chain couples TRBV28 to TRBJ2-1, with 9 nucleotides matching TRBD1. Per the germline V gene, CDR1 is MDHEN and CDR2 is SYDVKM. The CDR3 sequence is 16 residues long. The trim removed 5 bases at V and 3 bases at J, leaving 8 bases unmatched. The CDR3 sequence is CASSTQGATLYNEQFF. Here the CDR3 DNA reads TGTGCCAGCAGTACACAGGGGGCGACCCTCTACAATGAGCAGTTCTTC.

This chain uses TRBV2 with TRBJ2-5, with D maybe TRBD1 (6 bases). In germline, CDR1 is SNHLY, CDR2 FYNNEI. V was shortened by 6 bases and J by 1 base, with 15 bases between the two germline ends. The CDR3 has 15 amino acids. CDR3 residues: CASSPQGRAQETQYF. CDR3 in DNA: TGTGCCAGCAGCCCCCAGGGGCGAGCCCAAGAGACCCAGTACTTC.

This clonotype was counted at least ten times. The rearrangement uses TRBV29-1 and TRBJ2-7, with 7 bases identical to TRBD1. CDR3 length equals 12 residues. Germline CDR1 is SQVTM and CDR2 is ANQGSEA. With 4 bases clipped from V and 7 bases from J, the junction kept 7 bases outside the gene matches. For the CDR3, the DNA is TGCAGCGTTGTTGAGGGGGCGAGGGAGCAGTACTTC. Translation gives CSVVEGAREQYF.

This clonotype was seen a few times. The chain recombines TRBV5-1 with TRBJ2-1; TRBD2 might be the D (6 bases). The CDR3 is 13 amino acids. Germline-derived CDR1 and CDR2 are SGHRS and YFSETQ. Trimming stripped 4 bases from V and 9 bases from J, with 14 bases between. The CDR3: CASSAGLVGEQFF. CDR3 nucleotide sequence: TGCGCCAGCAGCGCGGGACTGGTCGGTGAGCAGTTCTTC.

This clonotype was counted a few times. This chain connects TRBV7-2 to TRBJ1-2, with a tentative D call TRBD1 (6 bases). The CDR3 is made up of 15 amino acids. Trimming shortened V by 2 bases and J by 2 bases, and 12 bases separated the two germline ends. CDR1 is SGHTA, CDR2 FQGNSA, per germline. The CDR3 reads CASSLTQTGNYGYTF. CDR3 bases: TGTGCCAGCAGCTTAACCCAGACAGGCAACTATGGCTACACCTTC. The full variable domain, in which reference TRBV7-2 and TRBJ1-2 provide the parts outside the CDR3, is GAGVSQSPSNKVTEKGKDVELRCDPISGHTALYWYRQSLGQGLEFLIYFQGNSAPDKSGLPSDRFSAERTGGSVSTLTIQRTQQEDSAVYLCASSLTQTGNYGYTFGSGTRLTVV.

This chain joins TRBV4-1 and TRBJ2-1, with 7 bases fitting TRBD2. Germline loops: CDR1 MGHRA, CDR2 YSYEKL. This CDR3 region has 16 residues. V was clipped by 3 bases and J by 0 bases; unmatched bases: 5. The CDR3 spells CASSQQTSSSYNEQFF. The DNA for the CDR3 is TGCGCCAGCAGCCAGCAGACTAGCAGCTCCTACAATGAGCAGTTCTTC.

The V gene is TRBV3-1, the J gene TRBJ2-5, with TRBD1 identical over 8 bases. This CDR3 comprises 15 residues. Germline V lookup: CDR1 LGHDT, CDR2 YNNKEL (reference sequence). V shed 4 bases and J 1 base; nucleotides not matched to a gene: 5. The CDR3 DNA reads as TGTGCCAGCAGCCCCCTGGACAGGGTCCAAGAGACCCAGTACTTC. It yields the protein CASSPLDRVQETQYF.

This clonotype was detected a few times. This chain's CDR3 is CASSWDLPGAQYF. Written as DNA, the CDR3 is TGTGCCAGCAGCTGGGATCTCCCGGGGGCCCAGTACTTC. The gene calls are TRBV7-2 and TRBJ2-7; D might be TRBD1 or TRBD2, each matching 6 bases. CDR1 is SGHTA and CDR2 is FQGNSA in the germline V gene. The CDR3 has 13 residues. Trimming took 4 bases from V and 10 from J, leaving 17 bases between them.

The J gene is TRBJ1-1, the V gene TRBV20-1; D uncertain. V was cut by 3 bases and J by 4 bases, with 12 bases left in between. There are 13 residues in the CDR3. Germline CDR1 DFQATT, CDR2 SNEGSKA (reference sequence). In nucleotides, the CDR3 is TGCAGTGCTAGCTTGGGGAGTCGCACTGAAGCTTTCTTT. Protein: CSASLGSRTEAFF.

The chain combines TRBV5-1 with TRBJ2-1; 9 positions agree with TRBD2. The junction had 13 bases not matched to a gene; V was cut back by 2 bases and J by 4 bases. Germline lookup yields CDR1 SGHRS and CDR2 YFSETQ. The length of the CDR3 is 18 residues. The CDR3 spells CASSFWAPGLATYNEQFF. The DNA for the CDR3 is TGCGCCAGCAGCTTTTGGGCCCCGGGACTAGCCACATACAATGAGCAGTTCTTC.

This clonotype occurred a few times. For the CDR3, the DNA is TGTGCCAGCAGTTACTCCGCATACGAGCAGTACTTC. Protein: CASSYSAYEQYF. This chain joins TRBV6-2 or TRBV6-3 and TRBJ2-7; D is unclear. V lost 0 bases, J lost 4 bases, and 4 bases lay in between. The CDR3 covers 12 residues. Germline CDR1 is MNHEY and CDR2 is SVGEGT.

A few counts support this clonotype. The chain recombines TRBV5-6 with TRBJ1-2, with D unclear. Germline-derived CDR1 and CDR2 are SGHDT and YYEEEE. V was pared by 0 bases and J by 7 bases, with 7 bases between. This CDR3 has 12 residues. The CDR3 loop reads CASSLVGGGYTF. The CDR3 DNA reads TGTGCCAGCAGCTTGGTAGGAGGTGGCTACACCTTC.

V gene TRBV7-9 combines with J gene TRBJ2-1; 10 positions match TRBD2. Germline values: CDR1 SEHNR, CDR2 FQNEAQ (reference sequence). CDR3 length: 15 residues. Trimming took 1 base from V and 7 from J; bases not matched to a gene: 4. The CDR3 nucleotides are TGTGCCAGCAGCTTAGGGGTAGCGGGAGGTAATGAGCAGTTCTTC. It codes for CASSLGVAGGNEQFF.